This T cell receptor (beta chain) emerged from a study of Ad26.COV2.S vaccination and SARS-CoV-2 variants. This clone was recorded a few times. Using immunoSEQ multiplex PCR, the repertoire was profiled, and TCRdb retains in-frame clones only, with some absent. The data contain 300,000 to 400,000 clones, 87% of them singletons. The length of the CDR3 is 14 residues. CDR1 and CDR2 from the germline V gene are LNHDA and SQIVND (reference sequence). V lost 6 bases and J 1 base, leaving 12 bases between the germline ends. Treatment: 15 to 20 received Ad26.COV2.S at low or high dose, single or two shots; a few received placebo; per-sample allocation not given. Sampling was done on day 63 after the first vaccine or placebo injection.

The specimen was peripheral blood, collected in a trial of Ad26.COV2.S vaccine versus placebo. The receptor's source is a person between 18 and 59 years old who received the Ad26.COV2.S COVID-19 vaccine or a placebo. The rearrangement links TRBV19 to TRBJ1-1; a weak D match, TRBD1 (5 bases). CDR3 bases: TGTGCCAGTAGGCTACAGGCTACGAACACTGAAGCTTTCTTT. Encoded protein: CASRLQATNTEAFF.